This TCR beta chain was retrieved from a study of human T cells and chemical hapten exposure. The germline V gene encodes CDR1 LNHDA and CDR2 SQIVND (reference sequence). V was trimmed by 2 bases and J by 11 bases, leaving 22 bases between them. The CDR3 extends over 16 amino acids. During construction of the library, unique molecular identifiers were attached to individual cDNA molecules for quantitative, reproducible TCR counting. TCRdb processed the RACE reads anew with MiXCR; each CDR3 protein has one entry. The sample lists about 84,000 distinct CDR3 sequences, approximately 10% occurring once. In this sample, this clonotype turned up many times. The time point here: patch test 3, about 24 weeks after DPC sensitization. Treatment denoted: therapeutic diphenylcyclopropenone sensitization with weekly scalp DPC.

The TCR originated in a woman between 50 and 59 years old with alopecia areata. Some clones in this sample may be carry-over from other donors' samples. The chain has TRBV19 and TRBJ2-1, with D possibly matching TRBD2 (5 bases). Here the sequenced sample was whole blood, taken in connection with sensitization to the hapten diphenylcyclopropenone (DPC). CDR3 DNA sequence: TGTGCCAGTAGTATAACCCCGACTACCGTGGGTCCTAAGCAGTTCTTC. Residues: CASSITPTTVGPKQFF.